This TCR beta chain was observed in a study of shared clonotypes between healthy human individuals. The CDR3 loop spans 20 amino acids. V shed 8 bases and J shed 2 bases, with 31 bases lying between them. Germline CDR1 SNHLY, CDR2 FYNNEI. A note on this clone: Antigen: not known.

Generated by immunoSEQ multiplex PCR, the TCRdb table keeps only in-frame clones and is missing some. The sample has approximately 530,000 clones, around 95% seen once; the top ten hold about 0.064%. Whole-study findings and limits: Compared with clonotypes that all four donors shared, non-shared clonotypes had lower generation probabilities. Sorted-subset sequencing was shown by rarefaction to be incomplete despite large depth.

The gene calls are TRBV2 and TRBJ1-5; D is perhaps TRBD1 (6 bases). The TCR originated in a woman in her thirties in good health. The material sequenced was naive CD4+ T cells sorted from blood. Subset defined: CD45RA+ positively selected. CDR3 bases: TGTGCCAGCCGCAAGTCGGGGGCTGGGGGGACAATATATCGCAATCAGCCCCAGCATTTT. Translating it yields CASRKSGAGGTIYRNQPQHF.